This passage covers 5 T cell receptor beta chains from one sample sequenced in a study of blood T cells in healthy people across ages. Next came a second PCR, run for about 6 to 11 cycles, which used a sample-barcoded 5' primer along with a J-beta primer mix. MiXCR was run by TCRdb on the 5' RACE reads, yielding one entry per CDR3 protein. The sample carries some 700,000 distinct CDR3 sequences, about 42% recorded once. Sequencing used blood. These receptors all stem from a woman aged 55-70 years in good health.

The chain couples TRBV10-3 to TRBJ2-1, with 12 bases identical to TRBD2. The V gene end was trimmed by 8 bases and the J gene end by 0 bases; junction bases not matched to a gene: 2. CDR3 length equals 15 residues. Germline values: CDR1 ENHRY, CDR2 SYGVKD. The CDR3 spells CAIATSGSSYNEQFF. The CDR3 nucleotides are TGTGCCATCGCGACTAGCGGGAGCTCCTACAATGAGCAGTTCTTC.

The chain carries TRBV5-6 and TRBJ2-3; no clear D. This CDR3 has 13 amino acids. The germline V gene has CDR1 SGHDT and CDR2 YYEEEE. Trimming cost V 1 base and J 3 bases, with 6 bases left between them. The CDR3 bases are TGTGCCAGCAGCTTGAGACCTACAGATACGCAGTATTTT. It yields the protein CASSLRPTDTQYF.

This clonotype was detected many times. The chain uses TRBV10-3 and TRBJ1-4; 9 bases are shared with TRBD1. Germline assignment: CDR1 ENHRY and CDR2 SYGVKD. This CDR3 region has 15 residues. The V gene end was trimmed by 2 bases and the J gene end by 4 bases; junction bases not matched to a gene: 2. This CDR3 is CAISEDRGINEKLFF. The DNA for the CDR3 is TGTGCCATCAGTGAGGACAGGGGGATTAATGAAAAACTGTTTTTT.

This sequence joins TRBV9 and TRBJ1-1; D gene ambiguous. Trimming left V 4 bases short and J 5 bases short, with 18 bases between. The CDR3 is 15 residues long. Germline V CDR1 and CDR2: SGDLS, YYNGEE. Written as DNA, the CDR3 is TGTGCCAGCAGCCCAGGACTCCGGAGTCAGACTGAAGCTTTCTTT. Protein sequence: CASSPGLRSQTEAFF.

This clonotype was counted between two and nine times. The chain carries TRBV9 and TRBJ2-7; 9 bases fit TRBD1. The V segment lost 4 bases and the J segment 2 bases; nucleotides outside the gene matches: 13. Germline V gene data show CDR1 as SGDLS and CDR2 as YYNGEE. This CDR3 contains 17 residues. The CDR3 DNA reads as TGTGCCAGCAGCTCCCTGGGGGACAGGGAGATCGCCTACGAGCAGTACTTC. It translates to CASSSLGDREIAYEQYF.